This is a list of T cell receptor beta chains from one sample in a study of CD8 T cells in ankylosing spondylitis. TCRdb passed the 5' RACE reads through MiXCR, listing each CDR3 protein once. This table holds about 200,000 distinct CDR3 sequences, roughly 12% found once. The sample was blood, either unsorted or a sorted T cell fraction (not recorded which). The receptors here all came from a male donor with ankylosing spondylitis or in good health (not recorded which). CDR3s include the opening cysteine and the closing phenylalanine or tryptophan.

cdr3_aa	v_call	j_call
CASSPPRGRTDTQYF	TRBV4-1	TRBJ2-3
CASSADMGPTETQYF	TRBV10-1	TRBJ2-5
CASSPPLGGTQYF	TRBV7-9	TRBJ2-3
CASSHGQGHRGYEQYF	TRBV3-1	TRBJ2-7
CSVEVEGVWTETQYF	TRBV29-1	TRBJ2-5
CASSLPQGTVTDTQYF	TRBV4-1	TRBJ2-3
CASSSDRAYGTEAFF	TRBV7-9	TRBJ1-1
CASSSDTAPLLQYF	TRBV7-9	TRBJ2-7
CSVEDRGTGFRETQYF	TRBV29-1	TRBJ2-5
CASSEGLAGSYEQYF	TRBV5-1	TRBJ2-7
CASRSSGLMDTQYF	TRBV11-2	TRBJ2-3
CASSGRDGMGTGELFF	TRBV5-1	TRBJ2-2
CASSHLGTTEAFF	TRBV6-1	TRBJ1-1
CASGLEQAYEQYF	TRBV12-5	TRBJ2-7
CASSLSPGSPEAFF	TRBV5-1	TRBJ1-1
CASSLAGTTNYGYTF	TRBV12-3/TRBV12-4	TRBJ1-2
CASSLLPRTGELFF	TRBV5-1	TRBJ2-2